One and the same sample provided the 28 T cell receptor beta chains below, sequenced in a study of cytomegalovirus exposure and HLA in healthy donors. PCR used 60 Vbeta primers and 13 Jbeta primers. Produced via immunoSEQ multiplex PCR; TCRdb's table is partial and in-frame only. The data hold about 150,000 clones, with around 79% observed a single time. What was sequenced was PBMCs. The receptors come from a human donor in good health.

There are a few counts of this clone. The chain links TRBV5-1 to TRBJ1-1; 7 bases fit TRBD1. There are 16 residues in the CDR3. The junction had 9 bases not matched to a gene; V was cut back by 4 bases and J by 0 bases. The germline CDR1 and CDR2 sequences are SGHRS and YFSETQ. CDR3 residues: CASSQRTGAMNTEAFF. DNA for the CDR3: TGCGCCAGCAGCCAAAGGACAGGCGCTATGAACACTGAAGCTTTCTTT.

V gene TRBV28 combines with J gene TRBJ1-1; tentative D call: TRBD1 (6 bases). Per germline, CDR1 MDHEN and CDR2 SYDVKM. There are 19 residues in the CDR3. Trimming pared 2 bases from V and 6 bases from J, leaving 28 bases between. The DNA of the CDR3 is TGTGCCAGCAGTTTACGACAGAACCGGGACACGGGTAGGAGAGCTGAAGCTTTCTTT. This sequence encodes CASSLRQNRDTGRRAEAFF.

The chain couples TRBV7-2 to TRBJ2-3, with D uncertain. This CDR3 has 15 amino acids. Between the trimmed V and J ends, which lost 1 base and 0 bases, there was a span of 8 bases. From germline, CDR1 is SGHTA and CDR2 FQGNSA. DNA for the CDR3: TGTGCCAGCAGCTTAGGTGGGCCGAGCACAGATACGCAGTATTTT. Translating it yields CASSLGGPSTDTQYF.

The V gene is TRBV2, the J gene TRBJ2-6; no reliable D call. V lost 8 bases and J 1 base, leaving 9 bases between the germline ends. CDR1 is SNHLY, CDR2 FYNNEI, per germline. The CDR3 loop spans 14 amino acids. CDR3 nucleotide sequence: TGTGCCAGCGTTGTCCATTCTGGGGCCAACGTCCTGACTTTC. Encoded protein: CASVVHSGANVLTF.

The V and J genes are TRBV9 and TRBJ2-6, with TRBD1 matching 7 bases. V lost 3 bases and J lost 0; bases outside the gene matches: 9. The germline CDR1 and CDR2 sequences are SGDLS and YYNGEE. The CDR3 contains 18 residues. Written as DNA, the CDR3 is TGTGCCAGCAGCGACCCCCGGGACAGCTTCTCTGGGGCCAACGTCCTGACTTTC. This sequence encodes CASSDPRDSFSGANVLTF.

J is TRBJ1-5 and V is TRBV19; 9 nucleotides align to TRBD1. This CDR3 spans 18 amino acids. V trimming: 9 bases; J trimming: 6 bases; junction bases outside the gene matches: 21. The germline CDR1 and CDR2 sequences are LNHDA and SQIVND (reference sequence). The CDR3 here is CARGAGTGPNLGAQPQHF. Here the CDR3 DNA reads TGTGCCAGGGGGGCCGGGACAGGGCCGAATTTGGGCGCTCAGCCCCAGCATTTT.

V gene TRBV6-1 combines with J gene TRBJ2-7; a weak D match, TRBD1 (6 bases). CDR1 and CDR2 (germline): MNHNS, SASEGT. CDR3 size: 12 residues. V was shortened by 4 bases and J by 5 bases, with 9 bases between the two germline ends. The CDR3 nucleotides are TGTGCCAGCAGTGCCACAGGGAACGAGCAGTACTTC. This encodes CASSATGNEQYF.

The chain recombines TRBV7-2 with TRBJ1-1; 7 bases are a match to TRBD1. Germline V lookup: CDR1 SGHTA, CDR2 FQGNSA. The CDR3 is made up of 14 amino acids. The V and J ends lost 1 base and 4 bases, in that order; junction bases with no gene match: 3. CDR3 region: CASSLGPGGTEAFF. DNA of the CDR3: TGTGCCAGCAGCTTAGGTCCAGGGGGCACTGAAGCTTTCTTT.

The gene calls are TRBV18 and TRBJ1-2, with 7 positions matching TRBD1. Germline CDR1 KGHSH, CDR2 LQKENI. The trim removed 1 base at V and 4 bases at J, leaving 9 bases unmatched. CDR3 size: 16 residues. In DNA form, the CDR3 reads TGTGCCAGCTCACCACGGCCCGAGACAGGGATCTATGGCTACACCTTC. It yields the protein CASSPRPETGIYGYTF.

J is TRBJ2-7 and V is TRBV6-1; D is possibly TRBD1 (6 bases). The CDR3 spans 15 residues. Germline V CDR1 and CDR2: MNHNS, SASEGT. V lost 7 bases to trimming and J lost 2 bases, with 18 bases between them. CDR3 nucleotides: TGTGCCAGCACCGAGGACAGTCGTTACACCTACGAGCAGTACTTC. Protein: CASTEDSRYTYEQYF.

The chain carries TRBV6-5 and TRBJ1-1, with a tentative D call TRBD1 (5 bases). The CDR3 is made up of 14 amino acids. V gave up 6 bases and J gave up 6 bases, with 17 bases separating them. Germline assignment: CDR1 MNHEY and CDR2 SVGAGI. CDR3 sequence: CASSVLWGDAEAFF. DNA for the CDR3: TGTGCCAGCAGCGTCCTCTGGGGGGACGCTGAAGCTTTCTTT.

The rearrangement uses TRBV30 and TRBJ2-5, with D tentatively TRBD1 (5 bases). In germline, CDR1 is GTSNPN, CDR2 SVGIG (reference sequence). The CDR3 consists of 13 residues. V was cut by 5 bases and J by 5 bases, with 15 bases left in between. CDR3 nucleotide sequence: TGTGCCTGGGGCAAAGGGGTTTTCGAGACCCAGTACTTC. Encoded protein: CAWGKGVFETQYF.

J is TRBJ2-5 and V is TRBV6-5; 15 bases are shared with TRBD2. With V trimmed by 4 bases and J by 2 bases, 2 bases remained unmatched. The CDR3 has 16 residues. Germline values: CDR1 MNHEY, CDR2 SVGAGI. As DNA, the CDR3 is TGTGCCAGCAGTTGGACTAGCGGGAGGGGGCAAGAGACCCAGTACTTC. Encoded protein: CASSWTSGRGQETQYF.

V is TRBV6-1 and J is TRBJ1-2; tentative D call: TRBD1 (5 bases). V was pared by 5 bases and J by 0 bases, with 13 bases between. Germline CDR1 MNHNS, CDR2 SASEGT. The CDR3 sequence is 15 residues long. The CDR3 loop reads CASSSQTVSNYGYTF. Here the CDR3 DNA reads TGTGCCAGCAGTTCACAGACAGTCTCTAACTATGGCTACACCTTC.

The rearrangement joins TRBV7-6 to TRBJ1-3; D uncertain. CDR3 length: 15 amino acids. Trimming removed 0 bases from V and 3 bases from J, with 9 bases in between. Germline loops: CDR1 SGHVS, CDR2 FNYEAQ. This CDR3 is CASSLAGGSGNTIYF. The CDR3 coding sequence is TGTGCCAGCAGCTTAGCCGGTGGTAGTGGAAACACCATATATTTT.

This chain links TRBV19 with TRBJ2-3, with 9 bases aligning to TRBD2. J was trimmed by 0 bases and V by 6 bases; bases with no gene match: 7. The CDR3 spans 16 residues. CDR1 LNHDA and CDR2 SQIVND come from the germline V gene (reference sequence). The CDR3 DNA reads as TGTGCCAGTAGAATAACAGCGGGGGGTAGCACAGATACGCAGTATTTT. This codes for CASRITAGGSTDTQYF.

The V gene is TRBV5-1, the J gene TRBJ2-7; tentatively, D is TRBD2 (6 bases). The germline V gene has CDR1 SGHRS and CDR2 YFSETQ. The CDR3 is made up of 16 amino acids. V lost 1 base to trimming and J lost 3 bases, with 17 bases between them. The CDR3 region is CASSLTGGGSHYEQYF. The DNA of the CDR3 is TGCGCCAGCAGCTTGACCGGAGGAGGGTCACACTACGAGCAGTACTTC. Together with reference TRBV5-1 and TRBJ2-7, the CDR3 gives the full variable domain: KAGVTQTPRYLIKTRGQQVTLSCSPISGHRSVSWYQQTPGQGLQFLFEYFSETQRNKGNFPGRFSGRQFSNSRSEMNVSTLELGDSALYLCASSLTGGGSHYEQYFGPGTRLTVT.

The chain carries TRBV28 and TRBJ1-2; 7 positions agree with TRBD1. The length of the CDR3 is 14 residues. With V trimmed by 6 bases and J by 1 base, 5 bases remained unmatched. Germline V gene sequence: CDR1 MDHEN, CDR2 SYDVKM. As DNA, the CDR3 is TGTGCCAGCAGCTCCGCAGGGGGTAACTATGGCTACACCTTC. It yields the protein CASSSAGGNYGYTF.

This chain joins TRBV5-8 and TRBJ2-1; D unclear. CDR3 length: 16 residues. V lost 4 bases, J lost 4 bases, and 18 bases lay in between. Germline CDR1 reads SGHTS; CDR2 reads YDEGEE. The chain's CDR3 is CASSPLAGAAYNEQFF. Written as DNA, the CDR3 is TGTGCCAGCAGCCCCTTAGCTGGTGCGGCTTACAATGAGCAGTTCTTC.

The chain employs TRBV15 and TRBJ1-2; TRBD1 agrees at 7 bases. Germline V gene data show CDR1 as LNHNV and CDR2 as YYDKDF (reference sequence). This CDR3 region has 17 residues. The V segment lost 0 bases and the J segment 3 bases; nucleotides outside the gene matches: 10. The CDR3 loop reads CATSRDLAPGTDYGYTF. The CDR3, as DNA: TGTGCCACCAGCAGAGATCTCGCCCCCGGGACAGACTATGGCTACACCTTC.

This sequence joins TRBV11-2 and TRBJ1-4; D remains ambiguous. CDR1 is SGHAT, CDR2 FQNNGV, per germline. Trimming left V 3 bases short and J 8 bases short, with 10 bases between. The CDR3 is made up of 13 amino acids. The chain's CDR3 is CASSFGHNEKLFF. CDR3 DNA: TGTGCCAGCAGCTTCGGTCATAACGAAAAACTGTTTTTT. The entire variable domain, with the rest obtained from reference TRBV11-2 and TRBJ1-4, is as follows: EAGVAQSPRYKIIEKRQSVAFWCNPISGHATLYWYQQILGQGPKLLIQFQNNGVVDDSQLPKDRFSAERLKGVDSTLKIQPAKLEDSAVYLCASSFGHNEKLFFGSGTQLSVL.

The chain couples TRBV5-1 to TRBJ1-2; no definite D call. V lost 0 bases, J lost 3 bases, and 21 bases lay in between. The CDR3 is made up of 18 amino acids. Germline CDR1 SGHRS, CDR2 YFSETQ. The CDR3, as DNA: TGCGCCAGCAGCTTGGTAGGAGGTCGTAGTGTTACAGACTATGGCTACACCTTC. Protein sequence: CASSLVGGRSVTDYGYTF.

This clone was seen a few times. V usage is TRBV15 and J usage is TRBJ2-1, with D hard to call. Trimming removed 3 bases from V and 9 bases from J, with 18 bases in between. Germline loops: CDR1 LNHNV, CDR2 YYDKDF (reference sequence). This CDR3 contains 15 residues. Here the CDR3 DNA reads TGTGCCACCAGCAGTGATGGTGGGCTAACAAGTGAGCAGTTCTTC. This gives the protein CATSSDGGLTSEQFF.

The table lists this clone with a few counts. The gene calls are TRBV5-1 and TRBJ1-1, with D unclear. Germline lookup yields CDR1 SGHRS and CDR2 YFSETQ. Trimming cost V 0 bases and J 1 base, with 19 bases left between them. The CDR3 loop spans 18 amino acids. CDR3 nucleotide sequence: TGCGCCAGCAGCTTGGGCGTAAGTGTATCGTCCCAGAACACTGAAGCTTTCTTT. This translates into CASSLGVSVSSQNTEAFF.

This rearrangement joins TRBV27 to TRBJ2-7; D is ambiguous. This CDR3 is built from 16 residues. In germline, CDR1 is MNHEY, CDR2 SMNVEV (reference sequence). With 5 bases removed from V and 6 bases from J, the gap between germline ends came to 23 bases. This CDR3 is CASSSIGMTLAGEQYF. The CDR3 DNA is TGTGCCAGCAGTAGTATAGGTATGACACTGGCTGGCGAGCAGTACTTC.

V is TRBV7-9 and J is TRBJ2-7; D is possibly TRBD1 (7 bases). V dropped 5 bases and J dropped 2 bases, with 19 bases sitting between them. Per germline, CDR1 SEHNR and CDR2 FQNEAQ (reference sequence). This CDR3 spans 16 amino acids. CDR3 sequence: CASSPRGASVAYEQYF. CDR3 coding DNA: TGTGCCAGCAGCCCCAGGGGGGCTAGCGTTGCCTACGAGCAGTACTTC.

J is TRBJ2-7 and V is TRBV7-2; D is perhaps TRBD1 (5 bases). V was pared by 6 bases and J by 6 bases, with 15 bases between. The CDR3 totals 13 residues. The germline V gene encodes CDR1 SGHTA and CDR2 FQGNSA. The CDR3 DNA reads TGTGCCAGCAGTACCTCCCTAGGGGTCGAGCAGTACTTC. It encodes CASSTSLGVEQYF.

The rearrangement links TRBV27 to TRBJ1-2, with TRBD1 matching over 9 bases. Trimming cost V 4 bases and J 6 bases; bases outside gene matches: 3. The germline V gene has CDR1 MNHEY and CDR2 SMNVEV (reference sequence). The CDR3 length is 13 residues. Here the CDR3 reads CASSWGQGDGYTF. The CDR3 region has the DNA TGTGCCAGCAGTTGGGGACAGGGTGATGGCTACACCTTC.